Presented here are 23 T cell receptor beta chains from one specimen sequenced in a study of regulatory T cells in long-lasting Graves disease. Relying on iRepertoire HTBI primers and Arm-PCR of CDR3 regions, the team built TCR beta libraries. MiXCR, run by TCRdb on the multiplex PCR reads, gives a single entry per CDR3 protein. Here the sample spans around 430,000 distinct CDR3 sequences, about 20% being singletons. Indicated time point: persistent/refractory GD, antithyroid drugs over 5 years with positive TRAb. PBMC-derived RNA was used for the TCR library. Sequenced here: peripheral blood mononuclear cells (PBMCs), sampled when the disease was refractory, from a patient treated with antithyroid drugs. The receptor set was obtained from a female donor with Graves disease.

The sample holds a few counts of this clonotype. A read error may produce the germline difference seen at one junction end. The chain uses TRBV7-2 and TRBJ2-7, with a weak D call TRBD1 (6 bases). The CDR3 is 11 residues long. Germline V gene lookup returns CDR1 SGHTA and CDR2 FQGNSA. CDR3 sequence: CASSSGDGRDF. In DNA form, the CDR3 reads TGTGCCAGCAGCTCAGGGGACGGCAGGGACTTC.

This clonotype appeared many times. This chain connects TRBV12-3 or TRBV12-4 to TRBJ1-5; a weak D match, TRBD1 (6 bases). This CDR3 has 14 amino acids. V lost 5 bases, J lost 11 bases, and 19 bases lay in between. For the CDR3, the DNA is TGTGCCAGCAGTCTTAGAGGGACATCGGGAGCCCAGCATTTT. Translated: CASSLRGTSGAQHF.

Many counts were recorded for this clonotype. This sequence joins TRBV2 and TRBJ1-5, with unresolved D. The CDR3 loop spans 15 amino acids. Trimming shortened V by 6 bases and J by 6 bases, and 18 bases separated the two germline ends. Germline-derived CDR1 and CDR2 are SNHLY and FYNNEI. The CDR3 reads CASRGGSGGSQPQHF. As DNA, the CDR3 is TGTGCCAGCAGAGGTGGGTCCGGAGGGAGTCAGCCCCAGCATTTT.

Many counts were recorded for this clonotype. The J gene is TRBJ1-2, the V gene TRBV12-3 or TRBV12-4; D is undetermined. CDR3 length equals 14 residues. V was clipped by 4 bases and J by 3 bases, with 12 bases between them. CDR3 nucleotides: TGTGCCAGCAGTTATTTCGGGGATTACTATGGCTACACCTTC. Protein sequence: CASSYFGDYYGYTF.

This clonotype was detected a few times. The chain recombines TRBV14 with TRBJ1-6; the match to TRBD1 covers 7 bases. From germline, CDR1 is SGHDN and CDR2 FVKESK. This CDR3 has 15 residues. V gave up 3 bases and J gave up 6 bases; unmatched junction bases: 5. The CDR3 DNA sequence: TGTGCCAGCAGCCAGTGGACAGGCGGTAATTCACCCCTCCACTTT. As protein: CASSQWTGGNSPLHF.

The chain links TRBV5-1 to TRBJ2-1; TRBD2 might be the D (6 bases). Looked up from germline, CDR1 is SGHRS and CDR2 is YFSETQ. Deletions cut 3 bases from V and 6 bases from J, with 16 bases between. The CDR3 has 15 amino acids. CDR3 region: CASSWAFGGINEQFF. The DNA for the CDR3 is TGCGCCAGCAGCTGGGCCTTTGGCGGGATCAATGAGCAGTTCTTC. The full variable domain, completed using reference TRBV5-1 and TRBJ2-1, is KAGVTQTPRYLIKTRGQQVTLSCSPISGHRSVSWYQQTPGQGLQFLFEYFSETQRNKGNFPGRFSGRQFSNSRSEMNVSTLELGDSALYLCASSWAFGGINEQFFGPGTRLTVL.

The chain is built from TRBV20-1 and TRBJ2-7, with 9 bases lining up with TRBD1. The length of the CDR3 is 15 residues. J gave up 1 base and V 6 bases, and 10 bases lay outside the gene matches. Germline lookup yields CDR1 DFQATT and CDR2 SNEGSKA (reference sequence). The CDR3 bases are TGCAGTGCAAACCGCCGGGACAGGGATTCCTACGAGCAGTACTTC. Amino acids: CSANRRDRDSYEQYF.

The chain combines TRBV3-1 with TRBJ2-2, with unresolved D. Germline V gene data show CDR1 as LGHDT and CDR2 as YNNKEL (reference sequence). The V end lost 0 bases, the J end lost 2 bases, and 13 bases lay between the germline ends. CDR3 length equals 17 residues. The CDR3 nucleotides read TGTGCCAGCAGCCAAGATATTAGTAGTGCCAACACCGGGGAGCTGTTTTTT. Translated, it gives CASSQDISSANTGELFF.

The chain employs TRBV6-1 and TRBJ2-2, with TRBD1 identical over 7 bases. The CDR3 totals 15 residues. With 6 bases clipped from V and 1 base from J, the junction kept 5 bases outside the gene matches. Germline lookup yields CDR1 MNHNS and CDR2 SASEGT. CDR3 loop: CASSRDSLNTGELFF. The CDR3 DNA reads TGTGCCAGCAGCCGGGACAGTCTGAACACCGGGGAGCTGTTTTTT.

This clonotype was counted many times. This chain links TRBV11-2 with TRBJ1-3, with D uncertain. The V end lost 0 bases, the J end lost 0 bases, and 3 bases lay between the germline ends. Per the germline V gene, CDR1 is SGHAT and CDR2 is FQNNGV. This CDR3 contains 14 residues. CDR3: CASSLDHSGNTIYF. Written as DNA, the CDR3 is TGTGCCAGCAGCTTAGATCACTCTGGAAACACCATATATTTT.

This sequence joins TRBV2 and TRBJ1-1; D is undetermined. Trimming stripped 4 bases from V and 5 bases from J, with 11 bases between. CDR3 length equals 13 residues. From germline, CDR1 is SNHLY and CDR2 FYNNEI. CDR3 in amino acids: CASSVHRGTEAFF. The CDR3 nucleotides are TGTGCCAGCAGTGTTCACAGAGGAACTGAAGCTTTCTTT.

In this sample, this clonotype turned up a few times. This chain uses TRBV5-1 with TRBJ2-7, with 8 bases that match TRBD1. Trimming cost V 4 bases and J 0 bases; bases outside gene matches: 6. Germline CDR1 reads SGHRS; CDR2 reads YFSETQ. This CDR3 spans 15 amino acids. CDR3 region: CASSATGGYSYEQYF. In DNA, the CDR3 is TGCGCCAGCAGCGCCACAGGGGGTTACTCCTACGAGCAGTACTTC.

This CDR3 reads CASSPRTGGDEQYF. CDR3 in DNA: TGCGCCAGCAGCCCCCGGACAGGGGGTGACGAGCAGTACTTC. The chain uses TRBV5-1 and TRBJ2-7; TRBD1 aligns across 10 bases. Germline CDR1 SGHRS, CDR2 YFSETQ. The CDR3 extends over 14 amino acids. The junction had 6 bases not matched to a gene; V was cut back by 4 bases and J by 5 bases.

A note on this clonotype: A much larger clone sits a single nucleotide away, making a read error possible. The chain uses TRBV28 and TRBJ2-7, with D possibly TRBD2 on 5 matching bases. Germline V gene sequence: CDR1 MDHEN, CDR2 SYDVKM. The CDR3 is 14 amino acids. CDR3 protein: CASSSGKSSYKQYF. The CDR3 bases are TGTGCCAGCAGTAGCGGAAAGAGCTCCTACAAGCAGTACTTC.

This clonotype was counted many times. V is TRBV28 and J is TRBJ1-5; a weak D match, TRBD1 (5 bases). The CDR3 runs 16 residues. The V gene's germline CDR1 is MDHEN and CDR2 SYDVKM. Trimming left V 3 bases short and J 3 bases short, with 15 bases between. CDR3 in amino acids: CASSFPTGRLNQPQHF. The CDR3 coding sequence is TGTGCCAGCAGTTTCCCCACGGGGCGACTCAATCAGCCCCAGCATTTT.

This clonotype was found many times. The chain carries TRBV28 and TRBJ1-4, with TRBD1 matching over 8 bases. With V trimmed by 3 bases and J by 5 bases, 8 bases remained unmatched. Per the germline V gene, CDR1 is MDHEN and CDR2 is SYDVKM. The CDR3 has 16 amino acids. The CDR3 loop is CASSFMGTGDNEKLFF. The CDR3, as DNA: TGTGCCAGCAGTTTTATGGGGACAGGAGACAATGAAAAACTGTTTTTT.

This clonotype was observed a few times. CDR3 in DNA: TGTGCCAGCAGCTTCGGACAGGCGGGTTACAATGAGCAGTTCTTC. This translates into CASSFGQAGYNEQFF. The chain employs TRBV11-2 and TRBJ2-1, with 7 bases that match TRBD1. Germline CDR1 is SGHAT and CDR2 is FQNNGV. CDR3 length: 15 amino acids. The J segment lost 4 bases and the V segment lost 3 bases, leaving 6 bases of the junction unmatched.

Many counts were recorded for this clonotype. The CDR3 region is CASSFMGRRGYTF. The DNA for the CDR3 is TGTGCCAGCAGCTTTATGGGGCGACGAGGCTACACCTTC. V and J are TRBV11-2 and TRBJ1-2; D is possibly TRBD1 (5 bases). Germline V lookup: CDR1 SGHAT, CDR2 FQNNGV. This CDR3 has 13 residues. With 3 bases removed from V and 8 bases from J, the gap between germline ends came to 13 bases.

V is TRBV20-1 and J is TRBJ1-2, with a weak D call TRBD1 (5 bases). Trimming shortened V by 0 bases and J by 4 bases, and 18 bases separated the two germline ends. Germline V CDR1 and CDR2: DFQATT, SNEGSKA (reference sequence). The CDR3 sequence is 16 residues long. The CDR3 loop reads CSARDKGLGPRYGYTF. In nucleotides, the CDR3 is TGCAGTGCTAGAGATAAAGGTCTGGGGCCGCGCTATGGCTACACCTTC.

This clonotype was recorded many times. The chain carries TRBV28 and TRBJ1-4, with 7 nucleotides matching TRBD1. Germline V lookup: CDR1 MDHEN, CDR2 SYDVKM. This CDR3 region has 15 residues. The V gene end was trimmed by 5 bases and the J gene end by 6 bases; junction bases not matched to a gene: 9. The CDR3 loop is CASSPSQGGHEKLFF. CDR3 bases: TGTGCCAGCAGTCCCTCCCAGGGGGGCCATGAAAAACTGTTTTTT.

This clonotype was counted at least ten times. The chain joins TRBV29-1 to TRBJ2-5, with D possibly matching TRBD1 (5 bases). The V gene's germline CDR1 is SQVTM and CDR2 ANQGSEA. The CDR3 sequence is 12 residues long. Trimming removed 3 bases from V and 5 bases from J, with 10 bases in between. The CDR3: CSVEVAGETQYF. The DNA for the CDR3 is TGCAGCGTTGAGGTGGCAGGGGAGACCCAGTACTTC.

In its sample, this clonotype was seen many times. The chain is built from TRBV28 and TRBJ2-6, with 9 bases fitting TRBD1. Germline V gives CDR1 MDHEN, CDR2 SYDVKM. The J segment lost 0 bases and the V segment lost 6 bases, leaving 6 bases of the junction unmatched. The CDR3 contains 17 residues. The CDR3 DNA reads TGTGCCAGCAGAGGACAGGGGACACACTCTGGGGCCAACGTCCTGACTTTC. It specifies CASRGQGTHSGANVLTF.

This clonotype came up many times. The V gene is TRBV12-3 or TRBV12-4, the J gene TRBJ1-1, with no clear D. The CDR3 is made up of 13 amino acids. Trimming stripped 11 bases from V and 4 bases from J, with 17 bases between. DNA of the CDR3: TGTGCCGGCTTGAGGGCGACCGGCACTGAAGCTTTCTTT. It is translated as CAGLRATGTEAFF.